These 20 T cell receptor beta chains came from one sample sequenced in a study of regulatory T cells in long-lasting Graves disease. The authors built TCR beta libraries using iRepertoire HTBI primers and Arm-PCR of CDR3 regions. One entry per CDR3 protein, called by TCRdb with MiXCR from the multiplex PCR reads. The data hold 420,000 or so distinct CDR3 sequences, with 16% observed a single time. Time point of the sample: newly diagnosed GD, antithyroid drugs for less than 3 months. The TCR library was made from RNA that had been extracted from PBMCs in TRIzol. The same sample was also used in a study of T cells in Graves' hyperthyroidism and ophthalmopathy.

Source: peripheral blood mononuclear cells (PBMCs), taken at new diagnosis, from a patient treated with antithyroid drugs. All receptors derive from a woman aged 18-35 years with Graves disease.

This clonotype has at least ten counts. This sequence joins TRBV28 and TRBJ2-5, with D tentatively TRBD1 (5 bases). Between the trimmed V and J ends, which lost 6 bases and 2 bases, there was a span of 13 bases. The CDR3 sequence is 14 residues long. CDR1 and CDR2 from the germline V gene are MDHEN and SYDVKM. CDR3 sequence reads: CASSFPGFQETQYF. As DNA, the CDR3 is TGTGCCAGCAGCTTCCCAGGGTTTCAAGAGACCCAGTACTTC.

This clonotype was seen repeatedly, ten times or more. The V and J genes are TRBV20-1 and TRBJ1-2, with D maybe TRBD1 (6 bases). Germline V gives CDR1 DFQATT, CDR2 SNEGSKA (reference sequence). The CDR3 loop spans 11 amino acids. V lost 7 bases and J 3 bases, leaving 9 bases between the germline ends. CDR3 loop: CSEGGYYGYTF. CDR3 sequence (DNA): TGCAGTGAAGGGGGTTACTATGGCTACACCTTC.

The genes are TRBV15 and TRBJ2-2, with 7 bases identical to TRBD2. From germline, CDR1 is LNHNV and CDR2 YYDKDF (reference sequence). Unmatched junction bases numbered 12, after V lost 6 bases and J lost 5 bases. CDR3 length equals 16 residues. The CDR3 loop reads CATSSPGDGRTGELFF. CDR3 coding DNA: TGTGCCACCAGTTCGCCCGGTGACGGGAGGACCGGGGAGCTGTTTTTT.

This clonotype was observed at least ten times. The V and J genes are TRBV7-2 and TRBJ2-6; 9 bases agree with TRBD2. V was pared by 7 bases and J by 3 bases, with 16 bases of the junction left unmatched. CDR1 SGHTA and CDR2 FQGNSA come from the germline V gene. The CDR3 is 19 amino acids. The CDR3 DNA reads TGTGCCAGCAACTCAGGGGTAGCGGGAGCAACTAGTGGGGCCAACGTCCTGACTTTC. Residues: CASNSGVAGATSGANVLTF.

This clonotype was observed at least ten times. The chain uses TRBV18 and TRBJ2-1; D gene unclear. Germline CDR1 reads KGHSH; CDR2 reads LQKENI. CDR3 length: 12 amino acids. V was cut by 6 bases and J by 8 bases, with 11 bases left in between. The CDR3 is CASSSLGDEQFF. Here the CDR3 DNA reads TGTGCCAGCTCGTCCCTTGGCGATGAGCAGTTCTTC. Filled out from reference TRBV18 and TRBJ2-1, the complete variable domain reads NAGVMQNPRHLVRRRGQEARLRCSPMKGHSHVYWYRQLPEEGLKFMVYLQKENIIDESGMPKERFSAEFPKEGPSILRIQQVVRGDSAAYFCASSSLGDEQFFGPGTRLTVL.

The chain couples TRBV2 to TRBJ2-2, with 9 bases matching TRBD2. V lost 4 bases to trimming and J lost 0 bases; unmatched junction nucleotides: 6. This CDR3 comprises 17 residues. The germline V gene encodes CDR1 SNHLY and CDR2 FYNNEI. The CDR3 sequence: CASSGLLAGSNTGELFF. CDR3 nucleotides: TGTGCCAGCAGTGGTCTTCTAGCGGGATCGAACACCGGGGAGCTGTTTTTT.

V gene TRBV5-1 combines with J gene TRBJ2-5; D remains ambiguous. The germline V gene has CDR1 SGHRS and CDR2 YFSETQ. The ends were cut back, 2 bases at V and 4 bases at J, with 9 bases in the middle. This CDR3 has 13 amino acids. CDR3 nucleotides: TGCGCCAGCAGCTTCTCTAGGCTAGAGACCCAGTACTTC. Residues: CASSFSRLETQYF. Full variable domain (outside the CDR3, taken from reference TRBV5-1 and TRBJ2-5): KAGVTQTPRYLIKTRGQQVTLSCSPISGHRSVSWYQQTPGQGLQFLFEYFSETQRNKGNFPGRFSGRQFSNSRSEMNVSTLELGDSALYLCASSFSRLETQYFGPGTRLLVL.

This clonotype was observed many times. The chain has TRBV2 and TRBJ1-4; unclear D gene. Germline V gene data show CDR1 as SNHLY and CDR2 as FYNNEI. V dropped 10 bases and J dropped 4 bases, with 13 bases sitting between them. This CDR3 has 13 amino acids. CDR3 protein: CAIFQEINEKLFF. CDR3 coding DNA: TGTGCCATCTTCCAGGAGATTAATGAAAAACTGTTTTTT.

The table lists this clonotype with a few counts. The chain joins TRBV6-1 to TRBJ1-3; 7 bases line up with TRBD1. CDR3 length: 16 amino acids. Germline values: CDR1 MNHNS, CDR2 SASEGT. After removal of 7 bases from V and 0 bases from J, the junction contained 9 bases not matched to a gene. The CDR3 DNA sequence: TGTGCCAGCATCCCCCCGACAGGGAACTCTGGAAACACCATATATTTT. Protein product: CASIPPTGNSGNTIYF.

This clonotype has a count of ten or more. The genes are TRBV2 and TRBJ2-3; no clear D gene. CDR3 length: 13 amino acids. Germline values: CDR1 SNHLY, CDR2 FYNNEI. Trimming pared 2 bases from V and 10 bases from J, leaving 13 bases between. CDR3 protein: CASSEYRVSPQYF. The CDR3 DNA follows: TGTGCCAGCAGTGAATATCGGGTCTCTCCGCAGTATTTT.

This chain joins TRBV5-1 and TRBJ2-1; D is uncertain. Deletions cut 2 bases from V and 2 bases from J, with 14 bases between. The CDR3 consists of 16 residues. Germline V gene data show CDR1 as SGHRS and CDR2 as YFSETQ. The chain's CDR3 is CASSFLPQRPYNEQFF. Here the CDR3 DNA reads TGCGCCAGCAGCTTCCTCCCCCAACGACCCTACAATGAGCAGTTCTTC.

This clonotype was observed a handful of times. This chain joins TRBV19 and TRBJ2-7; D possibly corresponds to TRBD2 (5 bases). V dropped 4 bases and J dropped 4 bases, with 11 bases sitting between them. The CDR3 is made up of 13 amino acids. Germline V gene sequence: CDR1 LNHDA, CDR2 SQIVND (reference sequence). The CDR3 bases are TGTGCCAGTAGTACCGGGGAAGAGTACGAGCAGTACTTC. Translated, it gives CASSTGEEYEQYF.

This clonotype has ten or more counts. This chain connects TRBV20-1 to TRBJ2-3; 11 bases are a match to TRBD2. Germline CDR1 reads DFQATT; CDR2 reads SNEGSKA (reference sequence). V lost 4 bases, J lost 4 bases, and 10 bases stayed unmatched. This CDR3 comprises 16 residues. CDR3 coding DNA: TGCAGTGCTAATCCTGTAGCGGGAGGGTCGGCAGATACGCAGTATTTT. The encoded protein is CSANPVAGGSADTQYF.

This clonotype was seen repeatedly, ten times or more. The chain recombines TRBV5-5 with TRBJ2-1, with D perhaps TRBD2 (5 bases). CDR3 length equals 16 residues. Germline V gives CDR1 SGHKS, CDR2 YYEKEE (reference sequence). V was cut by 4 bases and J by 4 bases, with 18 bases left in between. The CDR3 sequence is CASSLREAPPYNEQFF. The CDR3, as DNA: TGTGCCAGCAGCCTCCGGGAAGCGCCTCCTTACAATGAGCAGTTCTTC.

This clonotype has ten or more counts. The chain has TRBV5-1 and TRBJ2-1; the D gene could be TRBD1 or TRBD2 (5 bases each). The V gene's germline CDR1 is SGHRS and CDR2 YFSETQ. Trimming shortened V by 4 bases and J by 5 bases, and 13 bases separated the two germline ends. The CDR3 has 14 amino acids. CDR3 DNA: TGCGCCAGCAGCCCCTCCGGGGCCAACAATGAGCAGTTCTTC. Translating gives CASSPSGANNEQFF.

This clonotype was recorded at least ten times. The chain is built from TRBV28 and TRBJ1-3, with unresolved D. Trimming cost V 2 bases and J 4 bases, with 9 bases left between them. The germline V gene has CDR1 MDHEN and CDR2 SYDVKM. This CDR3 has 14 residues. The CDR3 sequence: CASSLSGPGNTIYF. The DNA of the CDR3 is TGTGCCAGCAGTTTAAGTGGCCCGGGAAACACCATATATTTT.

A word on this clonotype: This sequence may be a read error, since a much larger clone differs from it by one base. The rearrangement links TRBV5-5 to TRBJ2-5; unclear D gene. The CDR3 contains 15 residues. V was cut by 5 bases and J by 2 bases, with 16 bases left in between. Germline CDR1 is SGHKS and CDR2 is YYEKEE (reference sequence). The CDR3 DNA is TGTGCCAGCAGTTATGCAGGATCACCTCAAGAGACCCAGTACTTC. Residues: CASSYAGSPQETQYF.

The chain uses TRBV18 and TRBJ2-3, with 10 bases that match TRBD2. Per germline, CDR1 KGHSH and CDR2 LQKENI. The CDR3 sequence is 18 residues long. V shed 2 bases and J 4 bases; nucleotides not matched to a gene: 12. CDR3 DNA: TGTGCCAGCTCACCAGAGTTAAGCCTGCTAGCGGGGGCAGATACGCAGTATTTT. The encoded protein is CASSPELSLLAGADTQYF. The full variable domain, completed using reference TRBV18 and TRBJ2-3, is NAGVMQNPRHLVRRRGQEARLRCSPMKGHSHVYWYRQLPEEGLKFMVYLQKENIIDESGMPKERFSAEFPKEGPSILRIQQVVRGDSAAYFCASSPELSLLAGADTQYFGPGTRLTVL.

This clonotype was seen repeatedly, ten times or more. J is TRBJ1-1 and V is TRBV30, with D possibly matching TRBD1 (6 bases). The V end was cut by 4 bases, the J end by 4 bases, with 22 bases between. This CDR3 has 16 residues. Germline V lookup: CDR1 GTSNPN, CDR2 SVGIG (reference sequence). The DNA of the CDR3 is TGTGCCTGGATACCCAGGGGTAGTGAATGGGGCACTGAAGCTTTCTTT. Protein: CAWIPRGSEWGTEAFF.

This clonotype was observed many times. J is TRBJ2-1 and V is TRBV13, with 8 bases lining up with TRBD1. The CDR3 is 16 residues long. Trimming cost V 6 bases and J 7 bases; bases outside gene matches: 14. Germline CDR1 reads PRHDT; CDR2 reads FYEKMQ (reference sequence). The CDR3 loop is CASSQRTGTLGNEQFF. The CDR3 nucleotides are TGTGCCAGCAGTCAGCGGACAGGGACCTTAGGTAATGAGCAGTTCTTC.